This T cell receptor (beta chain) was found in a study of CD8 T cells in ankylosing spondylitis. Study outcomes and limitations: According to the report, clones linked to the disease were significantly enriched in matched synovial fluid samples taken from ankylosing spondylitis patients.

Notes on this clonotype: Its matching antigen is unknown.

The CDR3 has 14 amino acids. The V gene lost 7 bases and the J gene lost 2 bases, with 15 bases spanning the gap. Germline CDR1 and CDR2: MNHNY and SVGAGI (reference sequence). In TCRdb, the 5' RACE reads were re-called with MiXCR into one record per CDR3 protein. This table has about 160,000 distinct CDR3 sequences, 15% to 20% appearing once. What was sequenced was blood, either unsorted or a sorted T cell fraction (not recorded which). This receptor was obtained from a male donor with ankylosing spondylitis or in good health (not recorded which). The chain combines TRBV6-6 with TRBJ2-7; D unclear. CDR3 sequence (DNA): TGTGCCAGCAACCCAACCCCGGGCCCCTACGAGCAGTACTTC. Protein product: CASNPTPGPYEQYF.